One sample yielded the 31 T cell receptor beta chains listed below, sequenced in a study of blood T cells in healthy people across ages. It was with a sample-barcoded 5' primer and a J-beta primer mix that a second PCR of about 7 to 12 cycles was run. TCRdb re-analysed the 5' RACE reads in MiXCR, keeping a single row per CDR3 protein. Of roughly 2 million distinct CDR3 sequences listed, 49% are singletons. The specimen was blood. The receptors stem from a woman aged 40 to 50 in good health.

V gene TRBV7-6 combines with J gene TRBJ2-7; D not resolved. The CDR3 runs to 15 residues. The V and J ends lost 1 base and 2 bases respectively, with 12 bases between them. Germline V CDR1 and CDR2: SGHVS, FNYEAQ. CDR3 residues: CASSLEVAATYEQYF. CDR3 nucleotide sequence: TGTGCCAGCAGCTTAGAGGTGGCAGCGACCTACGAGCAGTACTTC.

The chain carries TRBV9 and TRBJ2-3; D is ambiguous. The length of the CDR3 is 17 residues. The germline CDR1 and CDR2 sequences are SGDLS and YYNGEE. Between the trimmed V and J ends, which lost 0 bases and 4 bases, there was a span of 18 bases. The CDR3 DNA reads TGTGCCAGCAGCGTAGAGCAAGGCTTGATAATCGCAGATACGCAGTATTTT. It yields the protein CASSVEQGLIIADTQYF.

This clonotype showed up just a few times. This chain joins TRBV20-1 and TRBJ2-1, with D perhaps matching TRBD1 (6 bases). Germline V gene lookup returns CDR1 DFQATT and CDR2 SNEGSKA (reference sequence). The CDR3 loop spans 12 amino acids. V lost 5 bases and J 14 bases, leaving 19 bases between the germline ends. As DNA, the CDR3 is TGCAGTGCTCCGGACAGTCGGATGGCGGAGTTCTTC. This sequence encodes CSAPDSRMAEFF.

The CDR3: CSAEGASTEAFF. CDR3 in DNA: TGCAGCGCCGAGGGGGCATCCACTGAAGCTTTCTTT. The chain uses TRBV29-1 and TRBJ1-1; 7 positions match TRBD1. The J segment lost 4 bases and the V segment lost 7 bases, leaving 6 bases of the junction unmatched. There are 12 residues in the CDR3. From germline, CDR1 is SQVTM and CDR2 ANQGSEA.

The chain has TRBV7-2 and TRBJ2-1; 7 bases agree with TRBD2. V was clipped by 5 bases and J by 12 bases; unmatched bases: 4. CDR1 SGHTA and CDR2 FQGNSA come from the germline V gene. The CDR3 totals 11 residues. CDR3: CASSPAGVQFF. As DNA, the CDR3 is TGTGCCAGCAGCCCCGCGGGAGTGCAGTTCTTC.

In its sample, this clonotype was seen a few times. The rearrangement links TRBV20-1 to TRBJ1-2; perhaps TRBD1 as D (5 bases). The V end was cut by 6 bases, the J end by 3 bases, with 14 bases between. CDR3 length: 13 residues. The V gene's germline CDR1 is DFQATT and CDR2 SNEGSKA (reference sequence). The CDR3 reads CSASPGLYYGYTF. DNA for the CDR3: TGCAGTGCATCCCCGGGGCTCTACTATGGCTACACCTTC.

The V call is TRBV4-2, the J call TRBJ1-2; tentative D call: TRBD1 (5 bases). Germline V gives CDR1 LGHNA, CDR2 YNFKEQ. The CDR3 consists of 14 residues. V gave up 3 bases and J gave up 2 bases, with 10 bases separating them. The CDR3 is CASSHRQLNYGYTF. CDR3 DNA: TGTGCCAGCAGCCACCGACAGCTCAACTATGGCTACACCTTC.

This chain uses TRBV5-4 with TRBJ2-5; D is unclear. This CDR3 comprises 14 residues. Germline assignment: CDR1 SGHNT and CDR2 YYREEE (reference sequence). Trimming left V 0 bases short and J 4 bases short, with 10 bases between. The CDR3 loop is CASSLATSRETQYF. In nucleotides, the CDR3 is TGTGCCAGCAGCTTGGCGACAAGTCGAGAGACCCAGTACTTC. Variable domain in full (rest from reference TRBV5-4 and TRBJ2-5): ETGVTQSPTHLIKTRGQQVTLRCSSQSGHNTVSWYQQALGQGPQFIFQYYREEENGRGNFPPRFSGLQFPNYSSELNVNALELDDSALYLCASSLATSRETQYFGPGTRLLVL.

The CDR3 region is CSVAELRLERGEQFF. The DNA of the CDR3 is TGCAGCGTCGCAGAACTAAGACTGGAGAGGGGAGAGCAGTTCTTC. The chain combines TRBV29-1 with TRBJ2-1, with D perhaps assigned TRBD1 or TRBD2 (5 bases each). Trimming left V 6 bases short and J 10 bases short, with 25 bases between. The CDR3 has 15 residues. Germline V gene data show CDR1 as SQVTM and CDR2 as ANQGSEA.

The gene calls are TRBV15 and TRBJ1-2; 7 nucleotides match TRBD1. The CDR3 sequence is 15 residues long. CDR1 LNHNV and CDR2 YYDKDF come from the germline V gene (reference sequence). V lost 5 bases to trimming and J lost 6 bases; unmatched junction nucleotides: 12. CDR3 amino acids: CATSGATGVKDGYTF. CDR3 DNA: TGTGCCACCAGCGGGGCTACAGGGGTCAAGGATGGCTACACCTTC.

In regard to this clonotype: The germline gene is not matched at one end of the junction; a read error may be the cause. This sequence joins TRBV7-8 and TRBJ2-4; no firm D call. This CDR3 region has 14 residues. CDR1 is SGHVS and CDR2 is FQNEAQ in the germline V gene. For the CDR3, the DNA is TGTGCCAGCAGCGTAGCACGGGCAAAAAACATTCAGTACTTC. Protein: CASSVARAKNIQYF. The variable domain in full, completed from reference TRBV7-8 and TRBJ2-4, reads GAGVSQSPRYKVAKRGQDVALRCDPISGHVSLFWYQQALGQGPEFLTYFQNEAQLDKSGLPSDRFFAERPEGSVSTLKIQRTQQEDSAVYLCASSVARAKNIQYFGAGTRLSVL.

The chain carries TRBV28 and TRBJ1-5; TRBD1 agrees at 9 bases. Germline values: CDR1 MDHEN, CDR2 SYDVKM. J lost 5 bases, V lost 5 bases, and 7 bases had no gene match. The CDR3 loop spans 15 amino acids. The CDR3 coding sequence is TGTGCCAGCAGTCCAGGACAGGGGTGGTATCAGCCCCAGCATTTT. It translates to CASSPGQGWYQPQHF.

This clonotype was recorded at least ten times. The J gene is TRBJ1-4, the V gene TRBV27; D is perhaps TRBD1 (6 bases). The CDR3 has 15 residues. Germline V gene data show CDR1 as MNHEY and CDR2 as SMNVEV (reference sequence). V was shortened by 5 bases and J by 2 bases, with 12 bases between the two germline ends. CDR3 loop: CASSPQGSTNEKLFF. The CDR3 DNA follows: TGTGCCAGCAGTCCCCAGGGGTCTACTAATGAAAAACTGTTTTTT.

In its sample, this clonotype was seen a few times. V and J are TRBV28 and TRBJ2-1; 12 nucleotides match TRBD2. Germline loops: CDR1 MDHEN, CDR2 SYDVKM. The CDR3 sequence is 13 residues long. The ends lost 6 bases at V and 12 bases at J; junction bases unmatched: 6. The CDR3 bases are TGTGCCAGCAGCCGTCGGACTAGCGGGGTGCAGTTCTTC. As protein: CASSRRTSGVQFF. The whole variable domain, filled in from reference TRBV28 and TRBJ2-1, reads DVKVTQSSRYLVKRTGEKVFLECVQDMDHENMFWYRQDPGLGLRLIYFSYDVKMKEKGDIPEGYSVSREKKERFSLILESASTNQTSMYLCASSRRTSGVQFFGPGTRLTVL.

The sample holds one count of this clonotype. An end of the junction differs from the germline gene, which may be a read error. The CDR3 loop reads CSARDLGTGQSYDEQFF. In nucleotides, the CDR3 is TGCAGTGCTAGAGACTTAGGGACAGGCCAATCCTACGATGAGCAGTTCTTC. V usage is TRBV20-1 and J usage is TRBJ2-1, with 8 bases matching TRBD1. Germline V lookup: CDR1 DFQATT, CDR2 SNEGSKA (reference sequence). This CDR3 is 17 amino acids long.

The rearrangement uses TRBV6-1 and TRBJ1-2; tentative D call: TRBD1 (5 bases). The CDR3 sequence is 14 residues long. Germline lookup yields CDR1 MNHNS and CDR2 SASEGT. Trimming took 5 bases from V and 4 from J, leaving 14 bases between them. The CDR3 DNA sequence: TGTGCCAGCAGTTTTGAGGGGCTGGGCTATGGCTACACCTTC. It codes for CASSFEGLGYGYTF.

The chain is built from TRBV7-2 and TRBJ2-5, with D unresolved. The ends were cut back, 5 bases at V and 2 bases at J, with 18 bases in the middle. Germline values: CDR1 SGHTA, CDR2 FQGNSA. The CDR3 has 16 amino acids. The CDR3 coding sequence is TGTGCCAGCAGCCCCTCTTCTGCGTTCGCGCAAGAGACCCAGTACTTC. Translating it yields CASSPSSAFAQETQYF.

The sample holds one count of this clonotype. CDR3 in DNA: TGTGCCAGCAGCCCGAGGACTAGCTCTGGCGGTACGCAGTATTTT. It specifies CASSPRTSSGGTQYF. The chain couples TRBV5-4 to TRBJ2-3, with 8 bases that match TRBD2. Germline V gives CDR1 SGHNT, CDR2 YYREEE (reference sequence). The J segment lost 8 bases and the V segment lost 4 bases, leaving 12 bases of the junction unmatched. The CDR3 sequence is 15 residues long.

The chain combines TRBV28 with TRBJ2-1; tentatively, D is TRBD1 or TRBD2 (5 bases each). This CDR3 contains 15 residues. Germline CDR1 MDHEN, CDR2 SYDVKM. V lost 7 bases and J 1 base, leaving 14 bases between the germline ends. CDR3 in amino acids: CASTLRGPSYNEQFF. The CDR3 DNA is TGTGCCAGCACCCTTCGGGGACCATCCTACAATGAGCAGTTCTTC.

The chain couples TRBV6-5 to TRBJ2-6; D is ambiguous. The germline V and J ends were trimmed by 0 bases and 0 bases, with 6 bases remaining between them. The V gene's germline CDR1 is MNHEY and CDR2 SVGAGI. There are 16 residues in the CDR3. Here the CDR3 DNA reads TGTGCCAGCAGTTACTCCCGGACCTCTGGGGCCAACGTCCTGACTTTC. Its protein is CASSYSRTSGANVLTF.

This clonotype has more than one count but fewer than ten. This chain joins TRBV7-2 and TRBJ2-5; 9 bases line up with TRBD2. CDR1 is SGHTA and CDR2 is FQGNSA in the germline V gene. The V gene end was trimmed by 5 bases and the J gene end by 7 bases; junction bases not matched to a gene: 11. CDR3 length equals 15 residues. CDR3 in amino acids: CASSLSIAGVGTQYF. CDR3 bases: TGTGCCAGCAGCCTATCAATAGCGGGGGTCGGGACCCAGTACTTC.

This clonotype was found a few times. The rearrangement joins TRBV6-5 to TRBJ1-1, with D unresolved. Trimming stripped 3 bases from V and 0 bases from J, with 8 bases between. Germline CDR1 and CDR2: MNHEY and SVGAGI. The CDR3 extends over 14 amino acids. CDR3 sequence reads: CASSYGVMNTEAFF. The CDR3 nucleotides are TGTGCCAGCAGTTATGGGGTCATGAACACTGAAGCTTTCTTT.

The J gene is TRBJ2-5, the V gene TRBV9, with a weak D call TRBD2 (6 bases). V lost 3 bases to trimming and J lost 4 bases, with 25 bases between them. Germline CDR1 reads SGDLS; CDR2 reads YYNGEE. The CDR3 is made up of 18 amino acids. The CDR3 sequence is CASSAAPTSPSNGETQYF. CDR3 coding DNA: TGTGCCAGCAGCGCCGCCCCCACTAGCCCCTCTAACGGAGAGACCCAGTACTTC.

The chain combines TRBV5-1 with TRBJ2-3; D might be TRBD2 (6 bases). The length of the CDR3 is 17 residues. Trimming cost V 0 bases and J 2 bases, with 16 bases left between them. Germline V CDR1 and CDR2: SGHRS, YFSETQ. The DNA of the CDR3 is TGCGCCAGCAGCTTGGCGGGACTGGAAATATTCACAGATACGCAGTATTTT. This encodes CASSLAGLEIFTDTQYF.

The CDR3 bases are TGCAGTGCCGCTCCTATAGCGGGGACCTCCTACGAGCAGTACTTC. Translating it yields CSAAPIAGTSYEQYF. The V and J genes are TRBV20-1 and TRBJ2-7; 8 bases map to TRBD2. The CDR3 loop spans 15 amino acids. J was trimmed by 0 bases and V by 6 bases; bases with no gene match: 10. Germline V gene sequence: CDR1 DFQATT, CDR2 SNEGSKA (reference sequence).

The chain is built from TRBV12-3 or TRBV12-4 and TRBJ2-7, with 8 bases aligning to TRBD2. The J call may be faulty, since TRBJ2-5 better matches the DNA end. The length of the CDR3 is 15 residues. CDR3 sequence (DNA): TGTGCCAGCAGTTTATTGACGGGGGGGTTGTGGACCCAGTACTTC. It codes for CASSLLTGGLWTQYF.

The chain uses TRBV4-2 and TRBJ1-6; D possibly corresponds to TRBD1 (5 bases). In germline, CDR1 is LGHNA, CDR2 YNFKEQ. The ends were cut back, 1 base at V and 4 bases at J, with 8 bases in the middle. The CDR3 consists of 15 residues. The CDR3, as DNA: TGTGCCAGCAGCCAAGTCCAGGGTTATAATTCACCCCTCCACTTT. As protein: CASSQVQGYNSPLHF.

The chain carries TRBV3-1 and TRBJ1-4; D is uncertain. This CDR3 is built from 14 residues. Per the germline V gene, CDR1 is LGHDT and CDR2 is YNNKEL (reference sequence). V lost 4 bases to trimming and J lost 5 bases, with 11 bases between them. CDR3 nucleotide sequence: TGTGCCAGCAGCCTCCGACCCACGAATGAAAAACTGTTTTTT. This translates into CASSLRPTNEKLFF.

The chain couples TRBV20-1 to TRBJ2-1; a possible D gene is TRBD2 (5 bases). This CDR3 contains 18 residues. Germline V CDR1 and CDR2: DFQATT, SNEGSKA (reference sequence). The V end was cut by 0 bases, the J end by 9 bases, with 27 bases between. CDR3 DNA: TGCAGTGCTAGAGATTCGCTGGTGGGCGGGCGCCGCCAATTTGAGCAGTTCTTC. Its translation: CSARDSLVGGRRQFEQFF.

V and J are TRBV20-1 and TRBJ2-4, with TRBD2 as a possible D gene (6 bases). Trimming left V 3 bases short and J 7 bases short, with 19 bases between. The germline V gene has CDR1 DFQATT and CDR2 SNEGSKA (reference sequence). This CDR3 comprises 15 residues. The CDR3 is CSASPVAGSRNIQYF. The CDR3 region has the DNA TGCAGTGCTAGTCCCGTGGCGGGGTCGAGGAACATTCAGTACTTC.

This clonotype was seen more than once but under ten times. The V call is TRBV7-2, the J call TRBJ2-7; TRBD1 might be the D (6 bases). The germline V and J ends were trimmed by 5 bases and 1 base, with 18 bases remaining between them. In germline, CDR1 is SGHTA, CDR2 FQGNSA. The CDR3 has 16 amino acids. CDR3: CASSPKQGGRSYEQYF. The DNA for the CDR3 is TGTGCCAGCAGCCCTAAACAGGGTGGGAGATCCTACGAGCAGTACTTC.